A selection of T cell receptor beta chains follows, all from one sample in a study of cytomegalovirus exposure and HLA in healthy donors. Sequenced by immunoSEQ multiplex PCR; TCRdb stores in-frame clones only, minus some. Of some 90,000 clones in the sample, around 90% are singletons; the top ten hold roughly 3.7%. Specimen: PBMCs. Receptors were obtained from a woman aged 25 to 39 in good health and CMV-seronegative. Each CDR3 is given with its conserved first and last residue. The order of the fields is D gene, J gene, clone size, V gene, CDR3 protein, CDR3 DNA. D genes are given only for firm matches. Clone size is shown for a subset of rows, as once, few, many or a class of expanded clone.

d_gene: NA
j_gene: TRBJ1-1
abundance: NA
v_gene: TRBV28
CDR3aa: CASRGALPTEAFF
CDR3nt: TGTGCCAGCAGGGGCGCGCTACCCACTGAAGCTTTCTTT

d_gene: NA
j_gene: TRBJ2-5
abundance: NA
v_gene: TRBV9
CDR3aa: CASSATAGEETQYF
CDR3nt: TGTGCCAGCAGCGCGACCGCAGGGGAAGAGACCCAGTACTTC

d_gene: TRBD2
j_gene: TRBJ2-5
abundance: NA
v_gene: TRBV13
CDR3aa: CASSPPYPSGRGQETQYF
CDR3nt: TGTGCCAGCAGCCCTCCCTACCCCAGCGGGAGGGGCCAAGAGACCCAGTACTTC

d_gene: NA
j_gene: TRBJ1-2
abundance: NA
v_gene: TRBV5-4
CDR3aa: CASSSPGRNGYTF
CDR3nt: TGTGCCAGCAGCTCCCCGGGTCGGAATGGCTACACCTTC

d_gene: NA
j_gene: TRBJ2-5
abundance: NA
v_gene: TRBV29-1
CDR3aa: CSVVSPLRTGVRETQYF
CDR3nt: TGCAGCGTTGTTTCGCCGCTTCGTACCGGGGTCCGTGAGACCCAGTACTTC

d_gene: TRBD1
j_gene: TRBJ2-3
abundance: NA
v_gene: TRBV10-3
CDR3aa: CAISGSTGNTDTQYF
CDR3nt: TGTGCCATCAGTGGATCGACAGGGAACACAGATACGCAGTATTTT

d_gene: NA
j_gene: TRBJ1-6
abundance: NA
v_gene: TRBV27
CDR3aa: CASTLKGDAGVRISPLHF
CDR3nt: TGTGCCAGCACCCTAAAGGGGGACGCAGGGGTGAGGATCTCACCCCTCCACTTT

d_gene: TRBD2
j_gene: TRBJ2-1
abundance: NA
v_gene: TRBV4-2
CDR3aa: CASSLGLAGLSGNEQFF
CDR3nt: TGTGCCAGCAGCCTCGGACTAGCGGGATTGTCTGGGAATGAGCAGTTCTTC

d_gene: TRBD1
j_gene: TRBJ2-5
abundance: once
v_gene: TRBV2
CDR3aa: CASSEMDRETQYF
CDR3nt: TGTGCCAGCAGTGAAATGGACAGGGAGACCCAGTACTTC

d_gene: NA
j_gene: TRBJ1-1
abundance: once
v_gene: TRBV10-1
CDR3aa: CASPAVGGAFF
CDR3nt: TGCGCCAGCCCCGCGGTTGGTGGGGCTTTCTTT

d_gene: NA
j_gene: TRBJ2-3
abundance: NA
v_gene: TRBV5-5
CDR3aa: CASSFIQGTDTQYF
CDR3nt: TGTGCCAGCAGCTTTATCCAGGGGACAGATACGCAGTATTTT

d_gene: NA
j_gene: TRBJ1-4
abundance: NA
v_gene: TRBV18
CDR3aa: CASSPRVGFGNEKLFF
CDR3nt: TGTGCCAGCTCACCACGGGTCGGGTTCGGAAATGAAAAACTGTTTTTT

d_gene: NA
j_gene: TRBJ1-2
abundance: NA
v_gene: TRBV6-1
CDR3aa: CASTPQGRDYGYTF
CDR3nt: TGTGCCAGCACTCCACAGGGACGGGACTATGGCTACACCTTC

d_gene: TRBD1
j_gene: TRBJ2-3
abundance: NA
v_gene: TRBV7-2
CDR3aa: CASSVDRAPAQYF
CDR3nt: TGTGCCAGCAGCGTCGACAGGGCCCCGGCGCAGTATTTT